Included here is one T cell receptor (beta chain) sequence, with context. This sample was taken from a study of blood T cell repertoires in COVID-19. Background on the study: Italy, Spain and the United States were the sources of the convalescent and acute COVID-19 samples. PBMCs, B-cell-depleted T cells, or T cells provided the cDNA or gDNA that made up the material.

As originally analysed: Nucleated cell counts were estimated from reference gene primer amplification. The protocol was immunoSEQ multiplex PCR, while the TCRdb copy is restricted to in-frame clones and leaves out a portion. The V and J calls and clone size come from that table; D and trimming were worked out from the DNA. Of about 77,000 clones listed, 75% to 85% are singletons. The clonotype originates from a woman in her 70s with acute or convalescent COVID-19. The sample was peripheral blood.

Here the CDR3 DNA reads TGTGCCAGTAAGGAAGCGGGGGCAGTCTATGGCTACACCTTC. This gives the protein CASKEAGAVYGYTF. The chain couples TRBV19 to TRBJ1-2; maybe TRBD1 (6 bases). This CDR3 spans 14 amino acids. Between the trimmed V and J ends, which lost 7 bases and 4 bases, there was a span of 16 bases. Germline CDR1 and CDR2: LNHDA and SQIVND (reference sequence).